This T cell receptor (beta chain) was recovered during a study of cytomegalovirus exposure and HLA in healthy donors. Background on the study: Ancestry clustering placed around 81% of roughly 400 genotyped donors in the Caucasian-associated cluster.

The PCR was carried out with 60 Vbeta primers and 13 Jbeta primers. Generated by immunoSEQ multiplex PCR, the TCRdb table keeps only in-frame clones and is missing some. The sample yields hundreds of thousands of clones, 76% seen once. A remark on this clone: The antigen remains undetermined.

Study-wide findings and caveats: It was taken for granted in presence/absence analyses that sequencing depth across donors was roughly uniform. With later analysis, a missense DCLRE1C variant became linked to TCR beta V- and J-gene trimming.

This clonotype was obtained from a young man in good health and CMV-seronegative. Sequenced: PBMCs.

The CDR3 DNA reads as TGTGCCAGTAGTATAGTCCAGGGGGACGAGCAGTACTTC. Translating gives CASSIVQGDEQYF. The chain has TRBV19 and TRBJ2-7; 7 bases align to TRBD1. Looked up from germline, CDR1 is LNHDA and CDR2 is SQIVND (reference sequence). J gave up 5 bases and V 1 base, and 2 bases lay outside the gene matches. The CDR3 consists of 13 residues.